This T cell receptor (beta chain) stems from a study of control samples from healthy donors and cancer patients. TCRdb keeps only in-frame clones here, not all; method: immunoSEQ multiplex PCR. Here the sample spans around 180,000 clones, about 91% being singletons. The CDR3 has 16 residues. Germline V gene lookup returns CDR1 SGHTS and CDR2 YDEGEE. Trimming cost V 0 bases and J 2 bases, with 11 bases left between them. The sequencing sample was made of blood. The gene calls are TRBV5-8 and TRBJ1-4; no reliable D call. This TCR was sampled from a woman in her thirties in good health. The CDR3 bases are TGTGCCAGCAGCTTGGAGGCGACCCCCACTAATGAAAAACTGTTTTTT. It translates to CASSLEATPTNEKLFF.